This TCR beta chain was retrieved from a study of blood T cells in healthy people across ages. Study outcomes and limitations: Leaving the PBMCs unsorted stopped any conclusive comparison of naive versus antigen-experienced cells. Estimates based on one million T cells were treated as lower bounds.

This clonotype was counted many times. Its antigen is not known. The CDR3 contains 17 residues. CDR1 and CDR2 (germline): SGHRS, YFSETQ. The V end lost 0 bases, the J end lost 0 bases, and 10 bases lay between the germline ends. The authors ran a second PCR of about 6 to 11 cycles using a sample-barcoded 5' primer and a J-beta primer mix. TCRdb reprocessed the 5' RACE reads with MiXCR, giving one entry per CDR3 protein. Among roughly 640,000 distinct CDR3 sequences listed, about 30% were seen once. The V call is TRBV5-1, the J call TRBJ2-6, with D perhaps assigned TRBD1 or TRBD2 (5 bases each). The TCR comes from a woman older than 75 in good health. Sequenced material: blood. The CDR3 DNA is TGCGCCAGCAGCTTGGGTATCGGGGCCTCTGGGGCCAACGTCCTGACTTTC. Residues: CASSLGIGASGANVLTF.